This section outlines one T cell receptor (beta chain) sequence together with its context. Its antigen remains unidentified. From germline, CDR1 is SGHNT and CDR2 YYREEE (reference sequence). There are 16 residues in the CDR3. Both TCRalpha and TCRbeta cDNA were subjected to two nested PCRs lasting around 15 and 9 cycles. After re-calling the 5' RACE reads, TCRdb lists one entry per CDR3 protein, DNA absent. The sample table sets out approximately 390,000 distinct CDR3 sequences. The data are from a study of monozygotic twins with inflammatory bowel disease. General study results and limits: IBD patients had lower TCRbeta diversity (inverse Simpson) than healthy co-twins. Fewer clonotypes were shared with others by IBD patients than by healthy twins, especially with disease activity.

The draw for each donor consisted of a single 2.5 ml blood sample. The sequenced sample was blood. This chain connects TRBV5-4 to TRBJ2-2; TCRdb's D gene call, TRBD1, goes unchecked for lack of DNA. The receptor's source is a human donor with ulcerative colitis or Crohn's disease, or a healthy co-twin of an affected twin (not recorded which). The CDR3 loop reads CASSSDRVRSTGELFF.